This T cell receptor (beta chain) was profiled in a study of CD8 T cells in ankylosing spondylitis. Study findings and constraints: Previous work reported some of these motif variants in the synovial fluid and blood of reactive arthritis. What appeared characteristic of ankylosing spondylitis blood was a TCR beta motif of eight or nine highly homologous variants.

Many counts were recorded for this clonotype. Its antigen is not identified. The CDR3 has 12 residues. Trimming took 3 bases from V and 15 from J, leaving 18 bases between them. Germline CDR1 DFQATT, CDR2 SNEGSKA (reference sequence). TCRdb recomputed calls from the 5' RACE reads with MiXCR, one row per CDR3 protein. This repertoire shows roughly 700,000 distinct CDR3 sequences, 15% to 20% found once; its top ten account for over 15%. This receptor was taken from a male donor with ankylosing spondylitis. The rearrangement uses TRBV20-1 and TRBJ2-1, with D possibly TRBD2 on 6 matching bases. Sample: blood, either unsorted or a sorted T cell fraction (not recorded which). CDR3 loop: CSARQEGRPVFF. DNA for the CDR3: TGCAGTGCTAGGCAGGAGGGGCGACCCGTGTTCTTC.